Shown below are 11 T cell receptor beta chains from a single sample sequenced in a study of cytomegalovirus exposure and HLA in healthy donors. Amplification used 60 Vbeta primers and 13 Jbeta primers. Some clones are missing from TCRdb's copy, which holds only in-frame ones; the method was immunoSEQ multiplex PCR. The sample lists fewer than 250,000 clones, roughly 80% occurring once. The sequencing input was PBMCs. These receptors originate from a girl between 10 and 17 years old in good health and CMV-seronegative.

The V and J genes are TRBV25-1 and TRBJ2-7; 8 positions agree with TRBD1. With 3 bases clipped from V and 0 bases from J, the junction kept 13 bases outside the gene matches. The CDR3 contains 18 residues. CDR1 is MGHDK, CDR2 SYGVNS, per germline. CDR3 sequence: CASSDYGRGQSSSYEQYF. Here the CDR3 DNA reads TGTGCCAGCAGTGATTACGGCAGGGGGCAATCGAGCTCCTACGAGCAGTACTTC.

The gene calls are TRBV27 and TRBJ2-7; 9 bases fit TRBD2. The germline V gene encodes CDR1 MNHEY and CDR2 SMNVEV (reference sequence). The junction had 11 bases not matched to a gene; V was cut back by 4 bases and J by 7 bases. The CDR3 consists of 15 residues. The CDR3 sequence: CASSSVAGVRLEQYF. Written as DNA, the CDR3 is TGTGCCAGCAGTTCCGTAGCGGGAGTACGGTTAGAGCAGTACTTC.

The CDR3 DNA is TGTGCCACCAAAGAGCGGGGATATCAAGAGACCCAGTACTTC. Amino acids: CATKERGYQETQYF. The chain joins TRBV19 to TRBJ2-5, with TRBD2 identical over 7 bases. The CDR3 is 14 amino acids. Trimming removed 10 bases from V and 2 bases from J; junction bases left unmatched: 10. The germline V gene has CDR1 LNHDA and CDR2 SQIVND (reference sequence). The entire variable domain, with the rest obtained from reference TRBV19 and TRBJ2-5, is as follows: DGGITQSPKYLFRKEGQNVTLSCEQNLNHDAMYWYRQDPGQGLRLIYYSQIVNDFQKGDIAEGYSVSREKKESFPLTVTSAQKNPTAFYLCATKERGYQETQYFGPGTRLLVL.

This rearrangement joins TRBV5-1 to TRBJ2-3, with a tentative D call TRBD1 (5 bases). Trimming took 4 bases from V and 6 from J, leaving 15 bases between them. The CDR3 runs to 14 residues. The germline CDR1 and CDR2 sequences are SGHRS and YFSETQ. CDR3 in amino acids: CASSIRTSQDTQYF. The CDR3 DNA is TGCGCCAGCAGCATCAGGACATCACAGGATACGCAGTATTTT.

The chain employs TRBV27 and TRBJ1-4; D might be TRBD1 (5 bases). The ends were cut back, 2 bases at V and 6 bases at J, with 19 bases in the middle. CDR3 length: 17 amino acids. Germline CDR1 reads MNHEY; CDR2 reads SMNVEV (reference sequence). CDR3 amino acids: CASSLGVKVGGDEKLFF. The DNA for the CDR3 is TGTGCCAGCAGTTTAGGAGTCAAAGTCGGAGGGGATGAAAAACTGTTTTTT.

The gene calls are TRBV28 and TRBJ1-3; 9 nucleotides match TRBD1. Germline CDR1 reads MDHEN; CDR2 reads SYDVKM. The CDR3 runs to 12 residues. The junction had 2 bases not matched to a gene; V was cut back by 10 bases and J by 4 bases. The CDR3 reads CATGTGGNTIYF. DNA for the CDR3: TGTGCCACAGGGACAGGGGGAAACACCATATATTTT. The full variable domain, rest sourced from reference TRBV28 and TRBJ1-3, is DVKVTQSSRYLVKRTGEKVFLECVQDMDHENMFWYRQDPGLGLRLIYFSYDVKMKEKGDIPEGYSVSREKKERFSLILESASTNQTSMYLCATGTGGNTIYFGEGSWLTVV.

The rearrangement uses TRBV2 and TRBJ1-2; 7 bases fit TRBD1. The V gene's germline CDR1 is SNHLY and CDR2 FYNNEI. This CDR3 has 15 amino acids. Losses at the gene ends were 2 bases for V and 8 bases for J; bases not matched to a gene: 11. The CDR3 DNA sequence: TGTGCCAGCAGTGAATGGGACAGCCTACGAAAAGGCTACACCTTC. This sequence encodes CASSEWDSLRKGYTF.

The rearrangement joins TRBV30 to TRBJ2-5, with 11 bases aligning to TRBD2. The junction had 11 bases not matched to a gene; V was cut back by 4 bases and J by 4 bases. The CDR3 covers 16 residues. In germline, CDR1 is GTSNPN, CDR2 SVGIG (reference sequence). The CDR3 DNA reads as TGTGCCTGGATAGTAGCGGGAGGGGGAAGGGGAGAGACCCAGTACTTC. This translates into CAWIVAGGGRGETQYF.

Only a few counts were recorded for this clone. The chain uses TRBV5-1 and TRBJ2-2; TRBD1 matches 10 bases. The germline CDR1 and CDR2 sequences are SGHRS and YFSETQ. The CDR3 totals 18 residues. The V gene end was trimmed by 3 bases and the J gene end by 9 bases; junction bases not matched to a gene: 17. The CDR3 is CASSSLVGGQGLHRELFF. The CDR3 region has the DNA TGCGCCAGCAGCTCCCTTGTGGGGGGACAGGGGTTGCACCGGGAGCTGTTTTTT. Full variable domain (outside the CDR3, taken from reference TRBV5-1 and TRBJ2-2): KAGVTQTPRYLIKTRGQQVTLSCSPISGHRSVSWYQQTPGQGLQFLFEYFSETQRNKGNFPGRFSGRQFSNSRSEMNVSTLELGDSALYLCASSSLVGGQGLHRELFFGEGSRLTVL.

A note on this clone: Since no conserved phenylalanine or tryptophan closes the CDR3, a read error is the likely cause. The rearrangement uses TRBV5-5 and TRBJ2-7; D remains ambiguous. Germline V gene data show CDR1 as SGHKS and CDR2 as YYEKEE (reference sequence). Trimming pared 2 bases from V and 3 bases from J, leaving 12 bases between. This CDR3 comprises 14 residues. The CDR3 region is CASSFLISYYEQYL. The CDR3, as DNA: TGTGCCAGCAGCTTTCTAATTTCCTACTACGAGCAGTACCTC.

This chain links TRBV9 with TRBJ2-5, with TRBD2 identical over 7 bases. The CDR3 extends over 16 amino acids. J was trimmed by 4 bases and V by 1 base; bases with no gene match: 10. From germline, CDR1 is SGDLS and CDR2 YYNGEE. The CDR3 DNA reads as TGTGCCAGCAGCGTAATGGGAGGGCCTCGGGGAGAGACCCAGTACTTC. It yields the protein CASSVMGGPRGETQYF.